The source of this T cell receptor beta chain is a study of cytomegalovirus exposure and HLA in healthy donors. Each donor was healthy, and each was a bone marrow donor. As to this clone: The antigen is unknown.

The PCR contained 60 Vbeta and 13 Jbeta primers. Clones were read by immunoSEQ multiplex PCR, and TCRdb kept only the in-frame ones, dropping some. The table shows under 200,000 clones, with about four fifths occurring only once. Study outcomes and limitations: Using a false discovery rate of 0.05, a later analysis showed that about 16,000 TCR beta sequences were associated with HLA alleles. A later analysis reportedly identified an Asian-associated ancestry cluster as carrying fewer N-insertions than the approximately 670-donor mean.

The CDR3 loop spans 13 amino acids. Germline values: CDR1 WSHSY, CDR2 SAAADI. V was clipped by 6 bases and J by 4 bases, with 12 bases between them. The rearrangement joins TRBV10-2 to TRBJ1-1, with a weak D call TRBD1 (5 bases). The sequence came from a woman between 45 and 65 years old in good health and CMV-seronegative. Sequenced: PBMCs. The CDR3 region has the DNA TGCGCCAGCAGAATCAGGGAGGGCACTGAAGCTTTCTTT. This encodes CASRIREGTEAFF.